The entry below describes one TCR beta chain. This clone has just one count. Its antigen remains undetermined. No base-level quality is on record; no much larger clone is a single base apart. The CDR3 regions of human TCRbeta chains were subjected to immunosequencing. The authors' pipeline ran thus. TCRs in the repertoires were matched against a reference library of SARS-CoV-2-specific TCRs that had been generated with the MIRA antigen-specificity platform. Breadth was defined as the fraction of unique TCRs that were SARS-CoV-2-associated, and depth was defined as the fraction of total T cells that were SARS-CoV-2-associated. Using the MIRA data, every spike-specific TCR was mapped to the spike region that the TCR reacted to and assigned to either a CD4 or a CD8 class. Log10-transformed breadth and depth values were compared by one-way ANOVA with Sidak's multiple comparisons tests. TCRdb holds this immuneACCESS table with in-frame rearrangements only. Some clones are missing; in checked studies, unresolved V genes explain under half, and the rest has no known cause. V and J calls and clone size are those listed in that table; D and trimming were worked out from the DNA. This sample gives more than 110,000 clones in total; over 75% of them show up just once. Clones ranked in the top ten supply around 7.8% of the sample.

This sample's time point label indicates: baseline before first vaccination. Samples from vaccinated people were obtained from the UK trials COV001 and COV002, which included a single-blind randomized controlled phase 2/3 trial of AZD1222 (ChAdOx1 nCoV-19) in healthy adults. Trial participant PBMC samples were collected at day 0 and day 28 after the second dose for TCRbeta chain sequencing. This record belongs to a study of T cell responses to AZD1222 COVID-19 vaccine listed by TCRdb under 2021. Regarding the study in general: AZD1222 recipients given second doses at about 4 weeks or at about 12 weeks were pooled, since spike-specific TCR depth and breadth were not found to differ between the two schedules. TCR sequencing was performed for approximately 240 trial participants, of whom around 210 were given two doses of AZD1222 and about 25 were given two doses of MenACWY control vaccine. Trial participants were enrolled by age into 18-55, 56-69 and 70-plus year subgroups, with roughly 160, 29 and 62 TCR-sequenced participants respectively.

Results the study describes overall, beyond this receptor: Because no day 14 peak-response samples were available, the repertoires could be characterized only after the peak T cell response. After two AZD1222 doses, both the breadth and the depth of spike-specific TCRs were significantly higher than at day 0 and than in MenACWY recipients. CD4 TCRs associated with the vaccine covered the entire spike protein, and the dominant responses were in regions 160-218 and 743-854. Most participants were white British and females outnumbered males, and the authors suggested that clonal diversity may have been underestimated. Epitopes outside the regions mutated in the B.1.351 and B.1.1.7 variants were reportedly recognized by nearly half of the unique spike-specific TCRs. Conclusions about previously exposed vaccinees are limited because only a handful of AZD1222 recipients were SARS-CoV-2 seropositive at baseline. In the small 56-69-year group, the increase in depth fell short of significance, most likely because of low power.

The sequence derives from an adult in good health. The specimen was peripheral blood, collected on day 0 of AZD1222 vaccination.

CDR3 sequence: CASSQTGNFAGNEKLFF. The DNA sequence is TGCGCCAGCAGCCAAACAGGGAACTTCGCCGGTAATGAAAAACTGTTTTTT. The chain was built from TRBV5-1 and TRBJ1-4; 6 matching bases give a weak D call of TRBD1. V sheds 4 bases and J sheds 4 bases, leaving 20 bases between their ends. Per the germline V gene, SGHRS is the CDR1 and YFSETQ is the CDR2. The CDR3 numbers 17 residues from cysteine through phenylalanine. Of the read, only the CDR3 DNA is kept; its 51 bases are in frame from base 1.